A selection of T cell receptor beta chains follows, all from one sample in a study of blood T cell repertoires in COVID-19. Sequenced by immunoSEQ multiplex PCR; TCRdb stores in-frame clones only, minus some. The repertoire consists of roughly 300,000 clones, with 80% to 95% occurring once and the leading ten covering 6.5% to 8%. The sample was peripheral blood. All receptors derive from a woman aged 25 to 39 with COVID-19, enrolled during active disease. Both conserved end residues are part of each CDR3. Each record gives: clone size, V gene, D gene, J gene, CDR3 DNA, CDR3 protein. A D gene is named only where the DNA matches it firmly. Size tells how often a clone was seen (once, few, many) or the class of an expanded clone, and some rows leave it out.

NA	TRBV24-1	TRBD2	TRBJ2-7	TGTGCCACCAGTGATAGCGGGAACTACGAGCAGTACTTC	CATSDSGNYEQYF
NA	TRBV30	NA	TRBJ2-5	TGTGCCTGGAGTGTACGACACCCAGAGACCCAGTACTTC	CAWSVRHPETQYF
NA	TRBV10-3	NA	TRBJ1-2	TGTGCCATCAGTGAAACAGGGATCCCTTTTGGCTACACCTTC	CAISETGIPFGYTF
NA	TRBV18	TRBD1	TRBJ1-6	TGTGCCAGCTCACCACCGGGACAGGGGGGGAATTCACCCCTCCACTTT	CASSPPGQGGNSPLHF
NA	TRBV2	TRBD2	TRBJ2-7	TGTGCCAGCAGTGAAACCCGACTAGCGGGTAGTAGCCACGAGCAGTACTTC	CASSETRLAGSSHEQYF
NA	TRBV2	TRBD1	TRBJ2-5	TGTGCCAGCAGTGACGGACAGGGAGCGGAGACCCAGTACTTC	CASSDGQGAETQYF
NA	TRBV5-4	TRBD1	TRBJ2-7	TGTGCCAGCAGCTTGCAGGGGGCTAGCTACGAGCAGTACTTC	CASSLQGASYEQYF
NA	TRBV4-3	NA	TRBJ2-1	TGCGCCAGCAGCCCGCCAGGGGCTGGGGACAATGAGCAGTTCTTC	CASSPPGAGDNEQFF
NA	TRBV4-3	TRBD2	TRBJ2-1	TGCGCCAGCAGCCAAGATTTGGGGACTAGCTATTACAATGAGCAGTTCTTC	CASSQDLGTSYYNEQFF
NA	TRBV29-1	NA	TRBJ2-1	TGCAGCGTTGAGGCCACCTACAATGAGCAGTTCTTC	CSVEATYNEQFF
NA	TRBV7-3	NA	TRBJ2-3	TGTGCCAGCAGCTCCCAGGGAGATACGCAGTATTTT	CASSSQGDTQYF
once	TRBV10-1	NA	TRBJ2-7	TGCGCCAGCAGTGAGTCTAGTAACCACGAGCAGTACTTC	CASSESSNHEQYF
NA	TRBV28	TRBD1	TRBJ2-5	TGTGCCAGCAGTCCTGGACAGGGGTACGGAGAGACCCAGTACTTC	CASSPGQGYGETQYF
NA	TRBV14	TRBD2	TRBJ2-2	TGTGCCAGCAGCCACAGGCTAGCGGGAGTCGACACCGGGGAGCTGTTTTTT	CASSHRLAGVDTGELFF
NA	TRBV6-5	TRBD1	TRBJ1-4	TGTGCCAGGAACCGGGACAGAGGGGAAAAACTGTTTTTT	CARNRDRGEKLFF
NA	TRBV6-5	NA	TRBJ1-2	TGTGCCAGCGCACGTGGGGCTGATAACTATGGCTACACCTTC	CASARGADNYGYTF